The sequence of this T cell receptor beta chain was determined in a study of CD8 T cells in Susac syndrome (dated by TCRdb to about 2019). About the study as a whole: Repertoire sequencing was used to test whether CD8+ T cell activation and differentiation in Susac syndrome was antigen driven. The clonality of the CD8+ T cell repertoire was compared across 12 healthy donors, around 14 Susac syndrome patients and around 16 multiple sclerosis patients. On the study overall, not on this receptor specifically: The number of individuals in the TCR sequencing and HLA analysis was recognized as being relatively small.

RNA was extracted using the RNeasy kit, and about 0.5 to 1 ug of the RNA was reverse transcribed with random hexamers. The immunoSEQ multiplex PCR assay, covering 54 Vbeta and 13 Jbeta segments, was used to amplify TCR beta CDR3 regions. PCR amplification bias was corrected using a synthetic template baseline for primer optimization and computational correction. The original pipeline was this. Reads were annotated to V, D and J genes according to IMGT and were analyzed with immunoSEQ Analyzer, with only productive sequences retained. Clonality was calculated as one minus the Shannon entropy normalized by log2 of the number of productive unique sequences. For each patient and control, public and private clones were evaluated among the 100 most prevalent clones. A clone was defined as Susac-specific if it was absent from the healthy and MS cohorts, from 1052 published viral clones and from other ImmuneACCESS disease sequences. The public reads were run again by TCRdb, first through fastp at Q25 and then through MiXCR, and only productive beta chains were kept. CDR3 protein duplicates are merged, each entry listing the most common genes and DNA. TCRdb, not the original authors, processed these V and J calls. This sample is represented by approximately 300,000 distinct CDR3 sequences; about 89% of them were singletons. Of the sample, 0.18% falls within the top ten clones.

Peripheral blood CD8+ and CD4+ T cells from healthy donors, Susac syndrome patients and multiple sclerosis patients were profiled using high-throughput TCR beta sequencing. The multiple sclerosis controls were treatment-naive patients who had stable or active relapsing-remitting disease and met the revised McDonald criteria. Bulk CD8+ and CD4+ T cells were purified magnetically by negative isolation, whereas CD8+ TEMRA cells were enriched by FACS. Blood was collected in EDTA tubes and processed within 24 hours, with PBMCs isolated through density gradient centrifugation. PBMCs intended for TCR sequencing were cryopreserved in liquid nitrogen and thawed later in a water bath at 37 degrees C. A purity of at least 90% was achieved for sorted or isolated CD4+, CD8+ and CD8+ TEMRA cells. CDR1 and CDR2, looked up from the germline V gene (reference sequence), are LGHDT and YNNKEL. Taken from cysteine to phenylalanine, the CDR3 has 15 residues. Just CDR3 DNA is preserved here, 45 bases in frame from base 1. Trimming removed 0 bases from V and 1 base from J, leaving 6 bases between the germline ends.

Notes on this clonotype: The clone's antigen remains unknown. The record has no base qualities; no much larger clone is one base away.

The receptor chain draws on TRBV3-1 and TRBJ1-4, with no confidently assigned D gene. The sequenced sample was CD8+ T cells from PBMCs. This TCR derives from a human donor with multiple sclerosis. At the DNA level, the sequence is TGTGCCAGCAGCCAAGACCCAGGAACTAATGAAAAACTGTTTTTT. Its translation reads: CASSQDPGTNEKLFF. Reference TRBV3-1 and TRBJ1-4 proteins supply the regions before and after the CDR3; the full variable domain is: DTAVSQTPKYLVTQMGNDKSIKCEQNLGHDTMYWYKQDSKKFLKIMFSYNNKELIINETVPNRFSPKSPDKAHLNLHINSLELGDSAVYFCASSQDPGTNEKLFFGSGTQLSVL.